Each of the 24 T cell receptor beta chains below was sequenced from the same sample in a study of human T cells and chemical hapten exposure (dated by TCRdb to the early 2020s). According to the study, the label for this sample's time point signals: pre-sensitization, week 0. The treatment or condition label for this specimen denotes: therapeutic diphenylcyclopropenone sensitization with weekly scalp DPC. Library generation was performed with RACE. Sequenced using a NextSeq 500. TCRdb reworked the public reads: Q25 trimming with fastp, MiXCR clone assembly, productive beta chains retained. For every CDR3 protein sequence, its rows merge into one entry that carries the most common genes and DNA. Counted in this sample were more than 55,000 distinct CDR3 sequences; approximately 9.9% of them appeared once. 8% to 10% of the sample rests with the top ten. Sequenced material: whole blood, taken in connection with sensitization to the hapten diphenylcyclopropenone (DPC). The receptor set was obtained from a man aged 35-49 years with alopecia areata. Some clones in this sample may be carry-over from other donors' samples.

The chain carries TRBV28 and TRBJ2-7; the D call may be TRBD1 or TRBD2 (5 bases each). Germline values: CDR1 MDHEN, CDR2 SYDVKM. The CDR3 length is 14 residues. Trimming stripped 6 bases from V and 2 bases from J, with 14 bases between. The CDR3 bases are TGTGCCAGCAGCCCCTTTGGGACCACCTACGAGCAGTACTTC. Translating it yields CASSPFGTTYEQYF. Supplemented by reference TRBV28 and TRBJ2-7, the full variable domain reads DVKVTQSSRYLVKRTGEKVFLECVQDMDHENMFWYRQDPGLGLRLIYFSYDVKMKEKGDIPEGYSVSREKKERFSLILESASTNQTSMYLCASSPFGTTYEQYFGPGTRLTVT.

This clonotype came up a few times. J is TRBJ1-5 and V is TRBV19; 8 bases are shared with TRBD1. From germline, CDR1 is LNHDA and CDR2 SQIVND (reference sequence). J was trimmed by 4 bases and V by 6 bases; bases with no gene match: 8. This CDR3 is 15 amino acids long. CDR3: CASRELTGANQPQHF. CDR3 sequence (DNA): TGTGCCAGTAGAGAATTGACAGGGGCGAATCAGCCCCAGCATTTT.

This clonotype was seen ten or more times. The chain carries TRBV6-5 and TRBJ2-1, with 14 bases that match TRBD2. CDR3 length equals 17 residues. Germline V gene lookup returns CDR1 MNHEY and CDR2 SVGAGI. V gave up 3 bases and J gave up 7 bases; unmatched junction bases: 8. CDR3 loop: CASSYRQGTSGGNEQFF. CDR3 sequence (DNA): TGTGCCAGCAGTTATCGTCAGGGGACTAGCGGGGGTAATGAGCAGTTCTTC.

This clonotype was picked up a small number of times. This chain uses TRBV6-6 with TRBJ2-6; TRBD1 is a possible D gene (5 bases). The CDR3 consists of 15 residues. Germline CDR1 and CDR2: MNHNY and SVGAGI (reference sequence). Trimming removed 6 bases at V and 2 bases at J, with 11 bases between. The CDR3: CASSLQGAGANVLTF. Written as DNA, the CDR3 is TGTGCCAGCAGCCTTCAAGGGGCTGGGGCCAACGTCCTGACTTTC.

Ten or more counts support this clonotype. The chain links TRBV7-9 to TRBJ2-1, with 7 bases lining up with TRBD2. The V and J ends lost 6 bases and 0 bases, in that order; junction bases with no gene match: 5. The CDR3 extends over 15 amino acids. Germline V gives CDR1 SEHNR, CDR2 FQNEAQ (reference sequence). CDR3 sequence: CASRREGGSYNEQFF. As DNA, the CDR3 is TGTGCCAGCAGGAGGGAGGGAGGCTCCTACAATGAGCAGTTCTTC.

There are many counts of this clonotype. The gene calls are TRBV6-4 and TRBJ1-1, with D unclear. CDR1 is MRHNA, CDR2 SNTAGT, per germline. The germline V and J ends were trimmed by 9 bases and 1 base, with 12 bases remaining between them. The CDR3 extends over 13 amino acids. The CDR3 sequence is CASSAGENTEAFF. CDR3 nucleotides: TGTGCCAGTTCAGCGGGCGAGAACACTGAAGCTTTCTTT.

The chain couples TRBV5-4 to TRBJ2-3; 8 nucleotides line up with TRBD2. CDR3 length: 16 amino acids. V trimming: 0 bases; J trimming: 3 bases; junction bases outside the gene matches: 6. Germline CDR1 is SGHNT and CDR2 is YYREEE (reference sequence). Here the CDR3 DNA reads TGTGCCAGCAGCTTGGGTAGTAGCGGGAAAACAGATACGCAGTATTTT. Protein: CASSLGSSGKTDTQYF.

This clonotype was detected many times. This rearrangement joins TRBV7-6 to TRBJ2-1; the D is unclear. Germline V gene sequence: CDR1 SGHVS, CDR2 FNYEAQ. This CDR3 has 11 amino acids. V was shortened by 2 bases and J by 7 bases, with 3 bases between the two germline ends. In DNA, the CDR3 is TGTGCCAGCAGCTTACAGAATGAGCAGTTCTTC. Translation gives CASSLQNEQFF.

The chain uses TRBV11-1 and TRBJ2-4; the D call may be TRBD1 or TRBD2 (5 bases each). The germline V gene has CDR1 SGHAT and CDR2 FQDESV (reference sequence). V lost 2 bases, J lost 6 bases, and 11 bases lay in between. The CDR3 covers 14 residues. The CDR3 here is CASSLRQRVNIQYF. Written as DNA, the CDR3 is TGTGCCAGCAGCTTAAGACAGAGGGTAAACATTCAGTACTTC.

Many counts were recorded for this clonotype. The chain employs TRBV5-1 and TRBJ1-5, with D possibly TRBD1 on 5 matching bases. The CDR3 spans 15 residues. V lost 0 bases to trimming and J lost 6 bases, with 13 bases between them. CDR1 SGHRS and CDR2 YFSETQ come from the germline V gene. CDR3 sequence (DNA): TGCGCCAGCAGCTTGGCTCCAGGTAGGGGTCAGCCCCAGCATTTT. Protein: CASSLAPGRGQPQHF.

This clonotype has a count of ten or more. The chain employs TRBV18 and TRBJ1-1, with D uncertain. The germline V gene encodes CDR1 KGHSH and CDR2 LQKENI. V lost 3 bases, J lost 1 base, and 9 bases lay in between. This CDR3 contains 14 residues. This chain's CDR3 is CASSPSTQNTEAFF. The DNA for the CDR3 is TGTGCCAGCTCACCTTCTACACAGAACACTGAAGCTTTCTTT.

There are a few counts of this clonotype. The chain is built from TRBV12-3 or TRBV12-4 and TRBJ2-7, with 12 bases lining up with TRBD1. Trimming took 4 bases from V and 4 from J; bases not matched to a gene: 5. The CDR3 contains 15 residues. CDR3 coding DNA: TGTGCCAGCAGTTCCCGGGACAGGGGGCGGTACGAGCAGTACTTC. Translating gives CASSSRDRGRYEQYF.

The sample holds a few counts of this clonotype. This chain connects TRBV28 to TRBJ1-1, with 8 bases fitting TRBD1. The CDR3 length is 15 residues. V was pared by 7 bases and J by 5 bases, with 12 bases of the junction left unmatched. Looked up from germline, CDR1 is MDHEN and CDR2 is SYDVKM. In DNA, the CDR3 is TGTGCCAGCACCCTCCACCCGGACAGGGCGACTGAAGCTTTCTTT. It is translated as CASTLHPDRATEAFF.

This clonotype was seen only a few times. The rearrangement links TRBV9 to TRBJ2-5; D is uncertain. The CDR3 runs 14 residues. Trimming took off 3 bases at V and 2 bases at J, with 11 bases between the two ends. Per germline, CDR1 SGDLS and CDR2 YYNGEE. The CDR3 sequence is CASSENPIQETQYF. CDR3 DNA: TGTGCCAGCAGCGAAAACCCGATACAAGAGACCCAGTACTTC.

The rearrangement uses TRBV20-1 and TRBJ2-1; 10 bases fit TRBD1. Germline CDR1 is DFQATT and CDR2 is SNEGSKA (reference sequence). This CDR3 region has 14 residues. J gave up 3 bases and V 6 bases, and 5 bases lay outside the gene matches. This CDR3 reads CSARQGANYNEQFF. The CDR3 DNA reads TGCAGTGCGCGACAGGGGGCGAACTACAATGAGCAGTTCTTC.

Many counts were recorded for this clonotype. The rearrangement joins TRBV28 to TRBJ1-2, with a tentative D call TRBD1 (5 bases). The CDR3 length is 15 residues. Germline V gives CDR1 MDHEN, CDR2 SYDVKM. The germline V and J ends were trimmed by 4 bases and 2 bases, with 14 bases remaining between them. CDR3 DNA sequence: TGTGCCAGCAGTTGGGACGGCAAACCCAACTATGGCTACACCTTC. Translating gives CASSWDGKPNYGYTF.

This clonotype was seen at least ten times. This chain joins TRBV29-1 and TRBJ2-2, with 8 nucleotides matching TRBD1. Germline CDR1 and CDR2: SQVTM and ANQGSEA. Unmatched junction bases numbered 8, after V lost 5 bases and J lost 0 bases. There are 16 residues in the CDR3. The CDR3, as DNA: TGCAGCGTTTCCCCAGGGGGCCTCGCGAACACCGGGGAGCTGTTTTTT. Translation: CSVSPGGLANTGELFF.

The chain uses TRBV12-5 and TRBJ2-1, with 9 bases lining up with TRBD1. The CDR3 has 14 residues. The V gene's germline CDR1 is LGHNT and CDR2 FRNRAP. J lost 4 bases, V lost 5 bases, and 3 bases had no gene match. In DNA, the CDR3 is TGTGCTAGTGGTCCGGGACAGGGTTACAATGAGCAGTTCTTC. Protein sequence: CASGPGQGYNEQFF.

The J gene is TRBJ1-2, the V gene TRBV20-1; possible D gene TRBD1, 6 bases. CDR3 length equals 15 residues. Germline V gene sequence: CDR1 DFQATT, CDR2 SNEGSKA (reference sequence). V was clipped by 0 bases and J by 4 bases, with 15 bases between them. CDR3 DNA sequence: TGCAGTGCTAGAGATCCCGGGGGGCGATTCTATGGCTACACCTTC. This gives the protein CSARDPGGRFYGYTF.

This clonotype has a handful of counts. The V gene is TRBV18, the J gene TRBJ2-1; D remains ambiguous. CDR1 and CDR2 from the germline V gene are KGHSH and LQKENI. CDR3 size: 16 residues. V shed 3 bases and J shed 0 bases, with 12 bases lying between them. The CDR3 nucleotides read TGTGCCAGCTCACCCCTCCCGTCGAGCTCCTACAATGAGCAGTTCTTC. Its translation: CASSPLPSSSYNEQFF.

Comments on this clonotype: A much more abundant neighbour one base away suggests this may be a read error. The chain uses TRBV25-1 and TRBJ2-7; D unresolved. The CDR3 sequence is 12 residues long. CDR1 is MGHDK and CDR2 is SYGVNS in the germline V gene. The CDR3 region is CVSSEYASEQYF. CDR3 nucleotide sequence: TGTGTCAGCAGTGAATATGCGTCTGAGCAGTACTTC.

V usage is TRBV27 and J usage is TRBJ2-7, with D perhaps given as TRBD1 or TRBD2 (5 bases each). The CDR3 totals 14 residues. In germline, CDR1 is MNHEY, CDR2 SMNVEV (reference sequence). With 2 bases removed from V and 2 bases from J, the gap between germline ends came to 10 bases. CDR3 loop: CASSLGDGAYEQYF. For the CDR3, the DNA is TGTGCCAGCAGTTTAGGGGACGGAGCCTACGAGCAGTACTTC.

This clonotype was seen more than once but under ten times. The CDR3 reads CAMIYRRGQGSETQYF. DNA of the CDR3: TGTGCCATGATTTACCGCCGAGGACAGGGGAGTGAGACCCAGTACTTC. This chain uses TRBV10-3 with TRBJ2-5; 9 nucleotides line up with TRBD1. The junction had 16 bases not matched to a gene; V was cut back by 9 bases and J by 5 bases. From germline, CDR1 is ENHRY and CDR2 SYGVKD. The length of the CDR3 is 16 residues.

The V and J genes are TRBV5-5 and TRBJ2-7; TRBD2 might be the D (5 bases). The V and J ends lost 5 bases and 4 bases respectively, with 16 bases between them. CDR1 SGHKS and CDR2 YYEKEE come from the germline V gene (reference sequence). The CDR3 is 14 residues long. CDR3 loop: CASSLPLGGYEQYF. For the CDR3, the DNA is TGTGCCAGCAGTTTACCCCTCGGAGGATACGAGCAGTACTTC.